This T cell receptor beta chain was observed in a study of blood T cell repertoires in COVID-19. Produced via immunoSEQ multiplex PCR; TCRdb's table is partial and in-frame only. The top ten clones hold around 4% of a sample with around 58,000 clones, about 82% of them seen once. The germline gives CDR1 MDHEN, CDR2 SYDVKM. The CDR3 length is 17 residues. The V end was cut by 5 bases, the J end by 3 bases, with 19 bases between. This clonotype was obtained from a woman aged 40 to 50 with acute COVID-19. The chain employs TRBV28 and TRBJ1-4; D unresolved. Sample: PBMCs or T cells enriched from blood (not recorded which). The CDR3 sequence: CASSISWTRGANEKLFF. The DNA of the CDR3 is TGTGCCAGCAGTATTTCGTGGACCCGCGGGGCTAATGAAAAACTGTTTTTT.